The rows below give T cell receptor beta chains drawn from one sample of a study of neurological immune-mediated disorders. MiXCR was run by TCRdb on the 5' RACE reads, yielding one entry per CDR3 protein. Here the sample spans tens of thousands of distinct CDR3 sequences, approximately 3.5% being singletons. The sequencing sample was made of PBMCs. The receptors derive from a woman in her fifties or sixties with multiple sclerosis. Each CDR3 is given with its conserved first and last residue. D genes are given only for firm matches. Rows may omit the clone size; those that give it use once, few, many or a size class.

D gene,CDR3 length,J gene,clone size,V gene,CDR3 protein,CDR3 DNA
NA,13,TRBJ1-5,many,TRBV28,CASSPGEDQPQHF,TGTGCCAGCAGCCCAGGGGAGGATCAGCCCCAGCATTTT
NA,16,TRBJ2-6,many,TRBV9,CASSPRPYSGANVLTF,TGTGCCAGCAGCCCCCGACCGTACTCTGGGGCCAACGTCCTGACTTTC
NA,16,TRBJ2-7,many,TRBV5-1,CASKPVVGPNTYEQYF,TGCGCCAGCAAACCCGTAGTAGGGCCCAACACCTACGAGCAGTACTTC
NA,13,TRBJ1-1,many,TRBV6-2/TRBV6-3,CASISRLGTEAFF,TGTGCCAGCATCTCTCGGTTGGGGACTGAAGCTTTCTTT
TRBD2,18,TRBJ2-7,many,TRBV27,CASSPTSGNNRSSYEQYF,TGTGCCAGCAGTCCGACTAGCGGGAATAATCGGAGCTCCTACGAGCAGTACTTC
NA,14,TRBJ1-2,NA,TRBV19,CASSYEDTSYGYTF,TGTGCCAGTAGTTACGAAGACACTTCTTATGGCTACACCTTC
TRBD1,12,TRBJ1-1,many,TRBV20-1,CSARRTGTEAFF,TGCAGTGCTAGAAGGACAGGCACTGAAGCTTTCTTT
TRBD2,17,TRBJ2-1,many,TRBV29-1,CSAEGLAGPLSYNEQFF,TGCAGCGCCGAGGGGCTAGCGGGGCCCCTATCCTACAATGAGCAGTTCTTC
NA,11,TRBJ2-4,many,TRBV4-1,CASRQGLVQYF,TGCGCCAGCCGCCAGGGGTTGGTTCAGTACTTC
NA,14,TRBJ2-2,many,TRBV29-1,CSVAPLQNTGELFF,TGCAGCGTTGCTCCCCTGCAGAACACCGGGGAGCTGTTTTTT
TRBD2,13,TRBJ2-7,many,TRBV20-1,CSATLAGFYEQYF,TGCAGTGCTACCCTAGCGGGGTTCTACGAGCAGTACTTC
NA,14,TRBJ1-1,many,TRBV20-1,CSAERSPGSTEAFF,TGCAGTGCGGAAAGGAGTCCCGGGAGCACTGAAGCTTTCTTT
TRBD1,15,TRBJ2-2,many,TRBV5-1,CASSPGQINTGELFF,TGCGCCAGCAGCCCGGGACAGATTAACACCGGGGAGCTGTTTTTT
NA,14,TRBJ1-2,many,TRBV20-1,CSARVSQGSYGYTF,TGCAGTGCTAGAGTGTCCCAAGGGAGCTATGGCTACACCTTC
NA,13,TRBJ1-5,NA,TRBV20-1,CSASQNSNKTQNF,TGCAGTGCTAGCCAGAATAGCAATAAGACCCAGAATTTT
NA,13,TRBJ2-5,many,TRBV20-1,CSARSGYQETQYF,TGCAGTGCTCGCTCAGGGTACCAAGAGACCCAGTACTTC
NA,13,TRBJ2-7,few,TRBV7-9,CASSLSVTYEQYF,TGTGCCAGCAGCTTATCGGTTACCTACGAGCAGTACTTC
NA,13,TRBJ2-4,many,TRBV20-1,CSASPLGMGIQYF,TGCAGTGCTAGCCCTCTTGGGATGGGCATTCAGTACTTC
TRBD2,14,TRBJ2-3,many,TRBV5-1,CASSLSGAEDTQYF,TGCGCCAGCAGCTTAAGCGGGGCGGAGGATACGCAGTATTTT
TRBD2,14,TRBJ2-1,many,TRBV20-1,CSARGLADPGEQFF,TGCAGTGCTAGGGGACTAGCTGACCCTGGTGAGCAGTTCTTC
TRBD2,16,TRBJ2-6,many,TRBV4-3,CASSPGGGSGANVLTF,TGCGCCAGCAGCCCCGGCGGGGGGTCTGGGGCCAACGTCCTGACTTTC
NA,13,TRBJ2-7,many,TRBV9,CASSVGGKYEQYF,TGTGCCAGCAGCGTAGGAGGGAAATACGAGCAGTACTTC
NA,14,TRBJ1-2,many,TRBV9,CASSVGVGTSGYTF,TGTGCCAGCAGCGTAGGTGTTGGGACTAGCGGCTACACCTTC
NA,12,TRBJ2-7,many,TRBV5-1,CASSFGPYEQYF,TGCGCCAGCAGCTTCGGGCCGTACGAGCAGTACTTC